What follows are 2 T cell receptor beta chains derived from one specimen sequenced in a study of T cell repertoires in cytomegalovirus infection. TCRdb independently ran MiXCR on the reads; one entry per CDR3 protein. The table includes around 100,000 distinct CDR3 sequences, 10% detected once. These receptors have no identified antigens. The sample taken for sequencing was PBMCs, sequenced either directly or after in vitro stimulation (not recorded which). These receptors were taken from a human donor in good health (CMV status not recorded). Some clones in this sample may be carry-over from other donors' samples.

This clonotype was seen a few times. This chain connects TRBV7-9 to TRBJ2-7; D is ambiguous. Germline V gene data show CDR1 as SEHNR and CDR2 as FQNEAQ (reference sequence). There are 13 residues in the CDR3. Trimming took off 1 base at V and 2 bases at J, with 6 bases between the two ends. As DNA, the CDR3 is TGTGCCAGCAGCTTAGTGGCCGCCTACGAGCAGTACTTC. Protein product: CASSLVAAYEQYF. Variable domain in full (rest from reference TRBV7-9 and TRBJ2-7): DTGVSQNPRHKITKRGQNVTFRCDPISEHNRLYWYRQTLGQGPEFLTYFQNEAQLEKSRLLSDRFSAERPKGSFSTLEIQRTEQGDSAMYLCASSLVAAYEQYFGPGTRLTVT.

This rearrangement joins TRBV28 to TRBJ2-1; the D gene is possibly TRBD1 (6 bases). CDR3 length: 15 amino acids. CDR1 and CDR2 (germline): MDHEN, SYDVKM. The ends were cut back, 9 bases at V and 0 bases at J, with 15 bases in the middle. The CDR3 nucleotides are TGTGCCAGTCTACCCGGGACAAGCTCCTACAATGAGCAGTTCTTC. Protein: CASLPGTSSYNEQFF.